Shown below are 5 T cell receptor beta chains from a single sample sequenced in a study of blood T cell repertoires in COVID-19. Profiling relied on immunoSEQ multiplex PCR, and the TCRdb table lists in-frame clones only, not all of them. This table holds 270,000 or so clones, roughly 89% found once. Sequencing was done on a sample of peripheral blood. The receptors stem from a man aged 40-55 years with acute or convalescent COVID-19.

This chain joins TRBV7-8 and TRBJ2-1, with 8 bases that match TRBD2. The trim removed 6 bases at V and 6 bases at J, leaving 13 bases unmatched. This CDR3 has 16 residues. Germline V lookup: CDR1 SGHVS, CDR2 FQNEAQ. The CDR3 protein is CASSLSGTRIGNEQFF. CDR3 sequence (DNA): TGTGCCAGCAGTTTATCCGGGACTAGGATCGGCAATGAGCAGTTCTTC.

This chain joins TRBV29-1 and TRBJ1-1; D ambiguous. V was clipped by 4 bases and J by 6 bases, with 9 bases between them. CDR3 size: 11 residues. Germline loops: CDR1 SQVTM, CDR2 ANQGSEA. The CDR3 sequence: CSVGVTPEAFF. As DNA, the CDR3 is TGCAGCGTTGGGGTGACACCTGAAGCTTTCTTT. Filled out from reference TRBV29-1 and TRBJ1-1, the complete variable domain reads SAVISQKPSRDICQRGTSLTIQCQVDSQVTMMFWYRQQPGQSLTLIATANQGSEATYESGFVIDKFPISRPNLTFSTLTVSNMSPEDSSIYLCSVGVTPEAFFGQGTRLTVV.

This rearrangement joins TRBV7-8 to TRBJ1-5, with D unresolved. The CDR3 sequence is 13 residues long. Germline V gives CDR1 SGHVS, CDR2 FQNEAQ. V shed 2 bases and J shed 6 bases, with 8 bases lying between them. The CDR3 nucleotides read TGTGCCAGCAGCTTATCGGGGAGTCAGCCCCAGCATTTT. Translated, it gives CASSLSGSQPQHF.

In the case of this clone: Other DNA sequences from this sample encode an identical CDR3 as well. This chain uses TRBV6-5 with TRBJ1-2; 10 bases align to TRBD1. The V segment lost 5 bases and the J segment 8 bases; nucleotides outside the gene matches: 5. The CDR3 has 13 residues. Germline CDR1 is MNHEY and CDR2 is SVGAGI. The CDR3 protein is CASSRGQGDGYTF. The CDR3 bases are TGTGCCAGCAGTCGAGGACAGGGGGACGGCTACACCTTC.

The chain couples TRBV7-2 to TRBJ2-7; 11 nucleotides agree with TRBD2. With V trimmed by 4 bases and J by 3 bases, 2 bases remained unmatched. Germline V gene sequence: CDR1 SGHTA, CDR2 FQGNSA. This CDR3 has 14 amino acids. The CDR3 bases are TGTGCCAGCAGCTCGACTAGCGGGGTCTACGAGCAGTACTTC. As protein: CASSSTSGVYEQYF.